A selection of T cell receptor beta chains follows, all from one sample in a study of cytomegalovirus exposure and HLA in healthy donors. Some clones are missing from TCRdb's copy, which holds only in-frame ones; the method was immunoSEQ multiplex PCR. The sample consists of under 200,000 clones, roughly 90% of them appearing once. The specimen sequenced was PBMCs. The receptor source for this set is a woman aged 30 to 39 in good health and CMV-seronegative. Both conserved end residues are part of each CDR3. The order of the fields is CDR3 protein, CDR3 DNA, J gene, V gene, clone size, D gene. D genes are given only for firm matches. Size is stated for part of the rows, as once, few or many counts, or as a class when the clone is expanded.

CDR3: CASSLHRVAKLFF
DNA: TGTGCCAGCAGCTTGCACAGGGTGGCTAAACTGTTTTTT
J: TRBJ1-4
V: TRBV7-9
size: NA
D: NA

CDR3: CASSEGTGRGDTQYF
DNA: TGTGCCAGCAGTGAAGGGACAGGGCGAGGAGATACGCAGTATTTT
J: TRBJ2-3
V: TRBV6-1
size: NA
D: TRBD1

CDR3: CASSTRGTSGNPYEQYF
DNA: TGTGCCAGTAGTACTCGGGGGACTAGCGGGAACCCCTACGAGCAGTACTTC
J: TRBJ2-7
V: TRBV19
size: NA
D: TRBD2

CDR3: CASSQDESGSYGYTF
DNA: TGCGCCAGCAGCCAAGATGAGAGTGGGTCCTATGGCTACACCTTC
J: TRBJ1-2
V: TRBV4-3
size: NA
D: NA

CDR3: CASRHSGGADEQYF
DNA: TGTGCCAGCAGGCATAGCGGGGGGGCCGATGAGCAGTACTTC
J: TRBJ2-7
V: TRBV7-2
size: NA
D: TRBD2

CDR3: CASSPRLGADTEAFF
DNA: TGTGCCAGCTCACCACGTCTTGGGGCCGACACTGAAGCTTTCTTT
J: TRBJ1-1
V: TRBV18
size: NA
D: NA

CDR3: CASSPRQGWDGELFF
DNA: TGTGCCAGCAGCCCTAGACAGGGGTGGGACGGGGAGCTGTTTTTT
J: TRBJ2-2
V: TRBV7-7
size: NA
D: TRBD1

CDR3: CASSHTGQGESGYTF
DNA: TGCGCCAGCAGCCATACGGGACAGGGGGAAAGCGGCTACACCTTC
J: TRBJ1-2
V: TRBV4-3
size: NA
D: TRBD1

CDR3: CASSATSGLYEQYF
DNA: TGTGCCAGCTCAGCGACTAGCGGCCTCTACGAGCAGTACTTC
J: TRBJ2-7
V: TRBV18
size: NA
D: TRBD2

CDR3: CASSPGLAGGHLGPYF
DNA: TGCGCCAGCAGCCCGGGACTAGCGGGAGGGCACCTGGGGCCGTACTTC
J: TRBJ2-4
V: TRBV5-1
size: NA
D: TRBD2

CDR3: CSARNRDTAFF
DNA: TGCAGTGCTAGGAACCGGGACACCGCTTTCTTT
J: TRBJ1-1
V: TRBV20-1
size: few
D: NA

CDR3: CASSVDGSGDQETQYF
DNA: TGTGCCAGCAGCGTAGATGGGTCCGGGGATCAAGAGACCCAGTACTTC
J: TRBJ2-5
V: TRBV9
size: once
D: NA

CDR3: CAAGTDMNTEAFF
DNA: TGTGCCGCCGGGACGGACATGAACACTGAAGCTTTCTTT
J: TRBJ1-1
V: TRBV10-3
size: NA
D: NA

CDR3: CASSERQGDEKLFF
DNA: TGTGCCAGCAGCGAAAGACAGGGGGATGAAAAACTGTTTTTT
J: TRBJ1-4
V: TRBV11-1
size: NA
D: TRBD1

CDR3: CASSQPRASASDTQYF
DNA: TGCGCCAGCAGCCAACCCAGGGCTAGCGCTTCAGATACGCAGTATTTT
J: TRBJ2-3
V: TRBV4-1
size: NA
D: NA

CDR3: CASSGRDGYTF
DNA: TGTGCCAGCAGCGGCCGGGATGGCTACACCTTC
J: TRBJ1-2
V: TRBV5-6
size: NA
D: NA

CDR3: CSADRSTEAFF
DNA: TGCAGCGCCGACAGGTCCACTGAAGCTTTCTTT
J: TRBJ1-1
V: TRBV29-1
size: NA
D: NA

CDR3: CASSKTGGGPGKLFF
DNA: TGTGCCAGCAGCAAAACTGGAGGGGGCCCCGGGAAGCTGTTTTTT
J: TRBJ2-2
V: TRBV7-8
size: NA
D: NA

CDR3: CASSIGGDEQFF
DNA: TGTGCCAGCAGCATAGGGGGCGATGAGCAGTTCTTC
J: TRBJ2-1
V: TRBV9
size: NA
D: TRBD1

CDR3: CASSKGGDREKLFF
DNA: TGTGCCAGCAGCAAGGGGGGAGACCGTGAAAAACTGTTTTTT
J: TRBJ1-4
V: TRBV28
size: few
D: NA

CDR3: CASSAGAGGRGETQYF
DNA: TGCGCCAGCAGCGCGGGAGCGGGGGGAAGGGGAGAGACCCAGTACTTC
J: TRBJ2-5
V: TRBV5-1
size: NA
D: TRBD2

CDR3: CASSLAGVLSTDTQYF
DNA: TGTGCCAGCAGCTTGGCTGGGGTTCTTAGCACAGATACGCAGTATTTT
J: TRBJ2-3
V: TRBV5-6
size: NA
D: NA

CDR3: CASSTRGQNTEAFF
DNA: TGCGCCAGCAGCACTAGGGGCCAGAACACTGAAGCTTTCTTT
J: TRBJ1-1
V: TRBV5-1
size: NA
D: NA

CDR3: CASSFRIANTEAFF
DNA: TGTGCCAGCAGTTTCCGGATAGCGAACACTGAAGCTTTCTTT
J: TRBJ1-1
V: TRBV27
size: NA
D: NA

CDR3: CASSQAQGIYEQYF
DNA: TGCGCCAGCAGCCAAGCACAGGGGATCTACGAGCAGTACTTC
J: TRBJ2-7
V: TRBV4-3
size: NA
D: TRBD1

CDR3: CASSVTGADLAKNIQYF
DNA: TGTGCCAGCAGTGTCACAGGGGCCGATCTAGCCAAAAACATTCAGTACTTC
J: TRBJ2-4
V: TRBV6-1
size: NA
D: TRBD1

CDR3: CASSPATNEKLFF
DNA: TGTGCCAGCTCACCTGCTACTAATGAAAAACTGTTTTTT
J: TRBJ1-4
V: TRBV18
size: NA
D: NA

CDR3: CASSQDSQGSYNEQFF
DNA: TGCGCCAGCAGCCAAGATAGTCAGGGGTCCTACAATGAGCAGTTCTTC
J: TRBJ2-1
V: TRBV4-3
size: medium-sized
D: NA

CDR3: CSALGSREEGTTNEKLFF
DNA: TGCAGCGCCCTAGGTAGCCGGGAAGAGGGAACAACTAATGAAAAACTGTTTTTT
J: TRBJ1-4
V: TRBV29-1
size: NA
D: NA

CDR3: CASSQDRTPGGNYGYTF
DNA: TGCGCCAGCAGCCAAGACCGGACCCCTGGAGGTAACTATGGCTACACCTTC
J: TRBJ1-2
V: TRBV4-3
size: once
D: NA

CDR3: CASSFIVPHEQYF
DNA: TGTGCCAGCAGTTTTATAGTCCCCCACGAGCAGTACTTC
J: TRBJ2-7
V: TRBV28
size: NA
D: NA

CDR3: CAITPGQGAGGYTF
DNA: TGTGCCATCACCCCCGGACAGGGGGCCGGCGGCTACACCTTC
J: TRBJ1-2
V: TRBV10-3
size: NA
D: TRBD1

CDR3: CASSSGGTGTYEQYF
DNA: TGCGCCAGCAGCTCCGGCGGGACAGGTACCTACGAGCAGTACTTC
J: TRBJ2-7
V: TRBV5-1
size: NA
D: TRBD1

CDR3: CSVEDTGGDEKLFF
DNA: TGCAGCGTTGAAGACACCGGGGGGGATGAAAAACTGTTTTTT
J: TRBJ1-4
V: TRBV29-1
size: NA
D: NA

CDR3: CASSRGQLNTGELFF
DNA: TGTGCCAGCAGTAGAGGCCAGCTCAACACCGGGGAGCTGTTTTTT
J: TRBJ2-2
V: TRBV6-5
size: NA
D: NA

CDR3: CSVGQKINQPQHF
DNA: TGCAGCGTTGGACAGAAAATCAATCAGCCCCAGCATTTT
J: TRBJ1-5
V: TRBV29-1
size: NA
D: NA

CDR3: CSFGTDDGYTF
DNA: TGCAGTTTCGGGACCGACGATGGCTACACCTTC
J: TRBJ1-2
V: TRBV20-1
size: few
D: NA

CDR3: CAWSVGTTTDTQYF
DNA: TGTGCCTGGAGTGTAGGTACAACAACCGATACGCAGTATTTT
J: TRBJ2-3
V: TRBV30
size: NA
D: NA

CDR3: CASSYDGDRFYGYTF
DNA: TGTGCCAGCAGTTACGATGGGGACAGGTTCTATGGCTACACCTTC
J: TRBJ1-2
V: TRBV6-6
size: NA
D: TRBD1

CDR3: CASSPSGRAIDEQYF
DNA: TGTGCCAGCAGCCCTAGCGGGAGGGCCATCGACGAGCAGTACTTC
J: TRBJ2-7
V: TRBV11-2
size: once
D: TRBD2

CDR3: CASSDRGYEQYF
DNA: TGTGCCAGCAGCGACAGGGGCTACGAGCAGTACTTC
J: TRBJ2-7
V: TRBV7-8
size: NA
D: TRBD1

CDR3: CASSLGTAPYNEQFF
DNA: TGTGCCAGCAGCCTCGGGACTGCCCCGTACAATGAGCAGTTCTTC
J: TRBJ2-1
V: TRBV7-3
size: NA
D: NA

CDR3: CSVGGPGQSNTEAFF
DNA: TGCAGCGTTGGGGGGCCGGGACAGTCGAACACTGAAGCTTTCTTT
J: TRBJ1-1
V: TRBV29-1
size: once
D: TRBD1